This TCR beta chain appears in the sequencing data of a study of T cell changes during pregnancy in multiple sclerosis. J lost 0 bases, V lost 6 bases, and 8 bases had no gene match. CDR1 and CDR2 from the germline V gene are SNHLY and FYNNEI. The CDR3 is 15 residues long. Data came from immunoSEQ multiplex PCR; TCRdb stores just in-frame clones and leaves some out. The table lists some 43,000 clones, roughly nine tenths of them singletons, with approximately 1.4% in the top ten. This receptor was taken from a female donor in good health, enrolled as a control in a pregnancy study. The source was peripheral blood, collected in the first trimester of pregnancy. This chain uses TRBV2 with TRBJ2-7, with 7 positions matching TRBD2. The CDR3 nucleotides are TGTGCCAGCAGCACAATGGGGACTAACTCCTACGAGCAGTACTTC. Encoded protein: CASSTMGTNSYEQYF.